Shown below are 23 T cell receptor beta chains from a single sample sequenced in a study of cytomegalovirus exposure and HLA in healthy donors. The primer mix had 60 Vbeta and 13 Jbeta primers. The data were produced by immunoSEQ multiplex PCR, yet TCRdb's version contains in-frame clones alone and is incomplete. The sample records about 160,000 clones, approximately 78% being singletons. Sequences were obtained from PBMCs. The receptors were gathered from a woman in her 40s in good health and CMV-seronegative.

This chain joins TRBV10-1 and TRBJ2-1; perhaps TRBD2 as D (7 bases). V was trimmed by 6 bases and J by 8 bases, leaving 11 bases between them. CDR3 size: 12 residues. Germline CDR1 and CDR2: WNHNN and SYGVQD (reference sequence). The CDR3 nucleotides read TGCGCCAGCAGCGAGGGGGGGGATGAGCAGTTCTTC. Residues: CASSEGGDEQFF.

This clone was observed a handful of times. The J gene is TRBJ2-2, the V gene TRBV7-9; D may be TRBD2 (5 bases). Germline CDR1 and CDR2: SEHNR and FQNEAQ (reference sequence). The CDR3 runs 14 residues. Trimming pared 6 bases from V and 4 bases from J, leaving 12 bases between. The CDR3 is CASRLRDGTGELFF. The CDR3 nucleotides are TGTGCCAGCAGACTTCGGGATGGCACCGGGGAGCTGTTTTTT.

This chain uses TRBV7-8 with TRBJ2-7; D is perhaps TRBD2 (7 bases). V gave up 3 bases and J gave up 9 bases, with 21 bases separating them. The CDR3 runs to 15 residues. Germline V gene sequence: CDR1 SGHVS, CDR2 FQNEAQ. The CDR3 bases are TGTGCCAGCAGCTTGGGGCGGGGGCAACCCCACGGGCAGTACTTC. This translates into CASSLGRGQPHGQYF.

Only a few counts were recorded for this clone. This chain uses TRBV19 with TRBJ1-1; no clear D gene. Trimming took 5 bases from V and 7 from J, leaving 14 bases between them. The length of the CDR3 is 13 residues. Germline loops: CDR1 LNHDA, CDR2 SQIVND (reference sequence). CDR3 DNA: TGTGCCAGTAGTCTACGGGCTCGGGATGAAGCTTTCTTT. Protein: CASSLRARDEAFF.

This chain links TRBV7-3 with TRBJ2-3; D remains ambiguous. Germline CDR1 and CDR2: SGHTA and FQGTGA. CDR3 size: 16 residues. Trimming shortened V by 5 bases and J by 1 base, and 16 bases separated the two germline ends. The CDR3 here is CASSPSLAPGTDTQYF. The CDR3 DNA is TGTGCCAGCAGCCCTAGTTTGGCACCTGGCACAGATACGCAGTATTTT. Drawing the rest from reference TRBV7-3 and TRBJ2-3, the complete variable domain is GAGVSQTPSNKVTEKGKYVELRCDPISGHTALYWYRQSLGQGPEFLIYFQGTGAADDSGLPNDRFFAVRPEGSVSTLKIQRTERGDSAVYLCASSPSLAPGTDTQYFGPGTRLTVL.

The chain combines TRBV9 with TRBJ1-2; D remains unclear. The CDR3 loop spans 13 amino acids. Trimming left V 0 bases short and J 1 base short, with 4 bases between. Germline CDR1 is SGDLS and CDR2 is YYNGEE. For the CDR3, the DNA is TGTGCCAGCAGCGTAGACAGTAACTATGGCTACACCTTC. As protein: CASSVDSNYGYTF.

DNA for the CDR3: TGTGCCACCAGCAGGCGACAGGTGAACACTGAAGCTTTCTTT. As protein: CATSRRQVNTEAFF. This chain connects TRBV15 to TRBJ1-1; D might be TRBD1 (6 bases). Trimming removed 3 bases from V and 0 bases from J, with 8 bases in between. Germline V CDR1 and CDR2: LNHNV, YYDKDF (reference sequence). There are 14 residues in the CDR3.

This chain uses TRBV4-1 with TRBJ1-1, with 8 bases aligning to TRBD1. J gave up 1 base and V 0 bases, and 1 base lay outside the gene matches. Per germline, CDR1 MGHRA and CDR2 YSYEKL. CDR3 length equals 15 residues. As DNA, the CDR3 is TGCGCCAGCAGCCAAGATGACAGGGGGAACACTGAAGCTTTCTTT. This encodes CASSQDDRGNTEAFF.

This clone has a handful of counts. The CDR3 coding sequence is TGTGCCAGCAGCTTATGGGACTCAACTGAAGCTTTCTTT. Translation gives CASSLWDSTEAFF. V gene TRBV5-6 combines with J gene TRBJ1-1; the D gene is possibly TRBD1 (5 bases). The CDR3 covers 13 residues. The V end lost 2 bases, the J end lost 5 bases, and 10 bases lay between the germline ends. The V gene's germline CDR1 is SGHDT and CDR2 YYEEEE.

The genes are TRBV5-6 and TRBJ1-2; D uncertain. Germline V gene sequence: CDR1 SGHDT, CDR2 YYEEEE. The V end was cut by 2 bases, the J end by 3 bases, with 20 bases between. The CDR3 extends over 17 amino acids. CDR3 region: CASSFGGLRTHHYGYTF. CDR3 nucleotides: TGTGCCAGCAGCTTCGGTGGACTCAGGACTCATCACTATGGCTACACCTTC.

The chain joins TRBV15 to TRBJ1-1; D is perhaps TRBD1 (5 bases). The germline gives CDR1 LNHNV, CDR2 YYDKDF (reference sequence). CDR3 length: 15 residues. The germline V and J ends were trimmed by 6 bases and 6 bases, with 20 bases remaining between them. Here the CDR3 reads CATREPGSGLPEAFF. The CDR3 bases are TGTGCCACCAGGGAACCAGGGTCTGGCCTCCCTGAAGCTTTCTTT.

CDR3 residues: CASSLNGNGANEKLFF. CDR3 bases: TGTGCCAGCAGCTTAAACGGGAACGGTGCGAATGAAAAACTGTTTTTT. This chain connects TRBV7-6 to TRBJ1-4; D remains unclear. Germline lookup yields CDR1 SGHVS and CDR2 FNYEAQ. This CDR3 is 16 amino acids long. Deletions cut 2 bases from V and 5 bases from J, with 15 bases between. The variable domain in full, completed from reference TRBV7-6 and TRBJ1-4, reads GAGVSQSPRYKVTKRGQDVALRCDPISGHVSLYWYRQALGQGPEFLTYFNYEAQQDKSGLPNDRFSAERPEGSISTLTIQRTEQRDSAMYRCASSLNGNGANEKLFFGSGTQLSVL.

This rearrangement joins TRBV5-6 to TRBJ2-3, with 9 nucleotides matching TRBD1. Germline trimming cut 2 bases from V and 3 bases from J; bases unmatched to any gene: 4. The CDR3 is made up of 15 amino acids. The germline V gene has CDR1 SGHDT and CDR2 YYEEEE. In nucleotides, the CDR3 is TGTGCCAGCAGCTTCCGGGACAGGGAGACAGATACGCAGTATTTT. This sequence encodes CASSFRDRETDTQYF.

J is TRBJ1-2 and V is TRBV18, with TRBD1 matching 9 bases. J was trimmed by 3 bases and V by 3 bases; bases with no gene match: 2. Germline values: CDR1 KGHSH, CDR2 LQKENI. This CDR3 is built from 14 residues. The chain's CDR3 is CASSPRTGDYGYTF. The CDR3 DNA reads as TGTGCCAGCTCACCTAGGACAGGGGACTATGGCTACACCTTC.

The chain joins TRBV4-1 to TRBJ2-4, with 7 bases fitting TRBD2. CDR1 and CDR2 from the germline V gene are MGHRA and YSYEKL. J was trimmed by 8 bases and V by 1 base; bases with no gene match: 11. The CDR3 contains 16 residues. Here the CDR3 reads CASSQVLRPGGDIQYF. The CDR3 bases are TGCGCCAGCAGCCAAGTCTTGAGGCCGGGGGGTGACATTCAGTACTTC.

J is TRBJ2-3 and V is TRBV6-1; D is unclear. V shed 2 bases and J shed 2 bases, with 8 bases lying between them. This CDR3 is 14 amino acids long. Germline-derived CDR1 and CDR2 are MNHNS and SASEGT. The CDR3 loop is CASSEILNTDTQYF. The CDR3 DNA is TGTGCCAGCAGTGAAATCCTAAACACAGATACGCAGTATTTT.

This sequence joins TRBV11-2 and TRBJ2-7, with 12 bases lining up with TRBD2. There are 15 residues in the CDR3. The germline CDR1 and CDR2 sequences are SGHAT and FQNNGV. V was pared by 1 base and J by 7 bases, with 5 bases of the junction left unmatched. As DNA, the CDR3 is TGTGCCAGCAGCTTAGCTCTAGCGGGGGGGCGGGAGCAGTACTTC. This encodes CASSLALAGGREQYF.

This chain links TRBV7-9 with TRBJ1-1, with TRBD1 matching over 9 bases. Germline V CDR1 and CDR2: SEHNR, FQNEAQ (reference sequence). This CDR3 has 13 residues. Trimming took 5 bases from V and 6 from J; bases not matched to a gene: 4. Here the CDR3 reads CASSGTGGPEAFF. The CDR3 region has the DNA TGTGCCAGCAGCGGCACAGGGGGCCCTGAAGCTTTCTTT.

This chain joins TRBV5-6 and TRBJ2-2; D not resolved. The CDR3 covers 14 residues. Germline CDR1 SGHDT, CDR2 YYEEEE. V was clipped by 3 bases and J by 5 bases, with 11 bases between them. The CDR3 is CASSSRKLTGELFF. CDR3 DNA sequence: TGTGCCAGCAGCTCGAGGAAGCTGACCGGGGAGCTGTTTTTT. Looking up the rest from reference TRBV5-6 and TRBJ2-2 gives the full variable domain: DAGVTQSPTHLIKTRGQQVTLRCSPKSGHDTVSWYQQALGQGPQFIFQYYEEEERQRGNFPDRFSGHQFPNYSSELNVNALLLGDSALYLCASSSRKLTGELFFGEGSRLTVL.

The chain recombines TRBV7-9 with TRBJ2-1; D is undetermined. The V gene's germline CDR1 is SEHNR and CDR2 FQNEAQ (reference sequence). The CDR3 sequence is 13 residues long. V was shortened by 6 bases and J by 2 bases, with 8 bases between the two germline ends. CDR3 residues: CASSRETYNEQFF. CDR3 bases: TGTGCCAGCAGTAGAGAGACCTACAATGAGCAGTTCTTC.

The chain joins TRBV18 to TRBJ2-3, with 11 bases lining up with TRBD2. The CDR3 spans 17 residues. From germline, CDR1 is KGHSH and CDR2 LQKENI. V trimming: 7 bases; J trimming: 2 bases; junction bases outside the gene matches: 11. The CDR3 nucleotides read TGTGCCAGCTTCCCAAACCTAGCGGGGGGACTCACAGATACGCAGTATTTT. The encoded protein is CASFPNLAGGLTDTQYF.

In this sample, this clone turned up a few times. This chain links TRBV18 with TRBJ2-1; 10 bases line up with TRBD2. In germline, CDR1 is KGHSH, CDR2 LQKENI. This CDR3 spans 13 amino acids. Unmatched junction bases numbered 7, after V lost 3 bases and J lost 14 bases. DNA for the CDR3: TGTGCCAGCTCACCCCCAAGCGGGGGGGCCGAGTTCTTC. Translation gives CASSPPSGGAEFF.

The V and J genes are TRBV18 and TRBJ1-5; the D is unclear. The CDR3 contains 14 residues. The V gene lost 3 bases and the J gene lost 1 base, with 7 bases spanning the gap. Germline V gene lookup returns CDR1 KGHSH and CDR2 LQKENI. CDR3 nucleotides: TGTGCCAGCTCACCTCTCAGAAGCAATCAGCCCCAGCATTTT. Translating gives CASSPLRSNQPQHF. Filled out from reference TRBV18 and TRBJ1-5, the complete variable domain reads NAGVMQNPRHLVRRRGQEARLRCSPMKGHSHVYWYRQLPEEGLKFMVYLQKENIIDESGMPKERFSAEFPKEGPSILRIQQVVRGDSAAYFCASSPLRSNQPQHFGDGTRLSIL.